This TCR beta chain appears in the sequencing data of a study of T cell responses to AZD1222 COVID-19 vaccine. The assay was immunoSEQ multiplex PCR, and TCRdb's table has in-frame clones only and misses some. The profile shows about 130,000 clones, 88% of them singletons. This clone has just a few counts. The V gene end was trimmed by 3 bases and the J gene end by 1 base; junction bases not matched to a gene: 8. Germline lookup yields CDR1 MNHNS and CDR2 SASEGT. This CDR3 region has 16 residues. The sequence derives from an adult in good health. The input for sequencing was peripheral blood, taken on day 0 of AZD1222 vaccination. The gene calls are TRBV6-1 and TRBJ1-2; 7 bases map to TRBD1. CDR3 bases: TGTGCCAGCAGTGACCCCGGGACAGACTTTAACTATGGCTACACCTTC. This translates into CASSDPGTDFNYGYTF.